This T cell receptor beta chain stems from a study of blood T cells in healthy people across ages. Study findings and constraints: Percentage of naive T cells showed a strong correlation with TCR beta diversity. Older age coincided with a roughly linear decline in TCR beta diversity per million T cells.

The germline V gene encodes CDR1 SGHRS and CDR2 YFSETQ. This CDR3 spans 13 amino acids. Trimming removed 3 bases at V and 2 bases at J, with 8 bases between. It was with a sample-barcoded 5' primer and a J-beta primer mix that a second PCR of about 6 to 11 cycles was run. Using its own MiXCR run on the 5' RACE reads, TCRdb lists one record per CDR3 protein. The repertoire holds roughly 680,000 distinct CDR3 sequences, with roughly half as singletons. This clonotype was picked up many times. The antigen remains undetermined. The material sequenced was blood. This chain uses TRBV5-1 with TRBJ1-2; no firm D call. The receptor was derived from an elderly woman in good health. This chain's CDR3 is CASSYYSNYGYTF. The CDR3, as DNA: TGCGCCAGCAGCTATTACAGCAACTATGGCTACACCTTC.